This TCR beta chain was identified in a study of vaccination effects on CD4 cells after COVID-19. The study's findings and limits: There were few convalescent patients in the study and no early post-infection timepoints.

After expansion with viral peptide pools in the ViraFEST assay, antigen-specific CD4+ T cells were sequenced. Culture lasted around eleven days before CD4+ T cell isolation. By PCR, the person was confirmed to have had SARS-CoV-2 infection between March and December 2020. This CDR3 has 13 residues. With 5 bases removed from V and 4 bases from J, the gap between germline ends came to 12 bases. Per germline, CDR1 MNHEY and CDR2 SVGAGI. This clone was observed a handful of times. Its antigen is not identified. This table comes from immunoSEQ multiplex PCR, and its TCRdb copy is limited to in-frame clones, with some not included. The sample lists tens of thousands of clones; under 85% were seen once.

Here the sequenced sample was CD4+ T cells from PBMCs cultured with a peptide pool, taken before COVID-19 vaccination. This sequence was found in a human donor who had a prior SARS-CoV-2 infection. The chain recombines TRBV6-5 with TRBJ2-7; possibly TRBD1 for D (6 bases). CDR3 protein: CASSLGQQYEQYF. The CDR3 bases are TGTGCCAGCAGTCTAGGACAGCAGTACGAGCAGTACTTC.